This T cell receptor (beta chain) is from a study of CXCR3-negative and CXCR3-positive naive CD8 T cells (dated by TCRdb to between 2018 and 2021). Turning to the overall study: In total, 130 million to 150 million TRB reads were obtained, which works out to roughly 1.5 +/- 0.3 million reads per library. Diversity and physicochemical repertoire analyses covered around 10 donors pooled from two independent experiments. Naive subsets from five or six donors and memory cells from 3 donors were included in the TRBV-TRBJ cluster analysis.

The listed sequencing device is NextSeq 550. The Human TCR Profiling Kit (MiLaboratory) was used to prepare UMI-labeled 5' RACE TRB cDNA libraries. The full amount of extracted RNA was used for cDNA synthesis, and the full amount of resulting cDNA was used for PCR amplification. Libraries were prepared in parallel using an identical number of PCR cycles. Per the authors' processing: MIGEC and MiXCR extracted about 50,000 +/- 10,000 unique UMI-labeled TRB cDNA molecules per library, requiring at least two reads per UMI. On average, each library contained approximately 40,000 +/- 10,000 functional in-frame TRB CDR3 nucleotide clonotypes without stop codons. Diversity metrics, including normalized Shannon-Wiener and Chao1, were computed in VDJtools after downsampling to 5000 UMI-labeled TRB molecules per sample. For the central five CDR3 residues, VDJtools calculated physicochemical properties weighted by clonotype size, namely interaction energy, strength, volume and Kidera factor 4. Each entry corresponds to one CDR3 protein sequence from reads that TCRdb reprocessed, and DNA is not given. None of the V and J calls come from the authors' own analysis; TCRdb made them. The record for this sample contains some 66,000 distinct CDR3 sequences. Approximately 1.5% of the sample lies in the top ten.

From cysteine to phenylalanine, the CDR3 is 15 amino acids long. Nucleotide data are not available. The germline V gene supplies CDR1 SGHVS and CDR2 FNYEAQ. For every CD8+ T cell subset, around 300,000 cells were flow-sorted straight into RLT lysis buffer, and each subset was sorted in triplicate. To keep memory contaminants out, a stringent definition of naive CD8+ T cells was applied: CD45RO-CCR7+CD27+CD95-. Peripheral blood mononuclear cells were isolated from buffy coats by standard density gradient centrifugation. A FACSAria III was used to flow-sort naive CXCR3-negative and CXCR3-positive CD8+ T cells. Total RNA was extracted from sorted cells with an RNeasy Mini Kit. Overall study results and their limits: TRBV-TRBJ usage was similar between naive CXCR3-negative and CXCR3-positive cells from the same donor, while memory cells showed distinct patterns. Comparably high repertoire diversity was found in both naive subsets, whereas much lower repertoire diversity was found in memory CD8+ T cells. Because surface CD5, which is linked to self-reactivity in mice, was comparable between the naive subsets, TCR interaction strength was also inferred from TRB CDR3 physicochemical properties. Compared with CXCR3-negative naive cells, CXCR3-positive naive cells had TRB CDR3s with higher hydrophobicity (lower Kidera factor 4), lower energy, and higher strength and volume indices. Because CXCR3 expression was partially decreased after cryopreservation, freshly isolated PBMCs were used for most assays.

In regard to this clonotype: Its antigen is currently not known.

Recombination connected TRBV7-6 to TRBJ1-1. The receptor's source is a human donor in good health. Some clones in this sample may be carry-over from other donors' samples. Sequences were obtained from naive CXCR3- CD8+ T cells from blood. Reading the label with the study, this specimen's cell subset or site is: CD45RO-CCR7+CD27+CD95- naive CD8+ T cells lacking CXCR3 (TNR3-). The CDR3 region has the sequence CASSLEPTPNTEAFF.